The 31 T cell receptor beta chains presented below share a single source sample, sequenced in a study of cytomegalovirus exposure and HLA in healthy donors. Primers for the PCR totalled 60 Vbeta and 13 Jbeta. TCRdb's table, derived via immunoSEQ multiplex PCR, lists solely in-frame clones and lacks some. The table records about 140,000 clones, more than 60% of them present only once. The sequenced sample consisted of PBMCs. These receptor sequences come from a female donor in good health and CMV-seronegative.

For this clone: At one of its ends the junction is not consistent with the germline gene, which may arise from a read error. This chain joins TRBV7-9 and TRBJ1-1; 9 bases agree with TRBD1. The germline gives CDR1 SEHNR, CDR2 FQNEAQ (reference sequence). This CDR3 is built from 14 residues. CDR3 region: CSSSLAGQGRGAFF. CDR3 bases: TGTTCCAGCAGCTTAGCCGGACAGGGGAGGGGAGCTTTCTTT. Full variable domain (remainder filled in from reference TRBV7-9 and TRBJ1-1): DTGVSQNPRHKITKRGQNVTFRCDPISEHNRLYWYRQTLGQGPEFLTYFQNEAQLEKSRLLSDRFSAERPKGSFSTLEIQRTEQGDSAMYLCSSSLAGQGRGAFFGQGTRLTVV.

This rearrangement joins TRBV28 to TRBJ2-2; possible D gene TRBD2, 6 bases. Germline values: CDR1 MDHEN, CDR2 SYDVKM. The CDR3 totals 15 residues. The ends were cut back, 3 bases at V and 5 bases at J, with 13 bases in the middle. The CDR3 sequence: CASSLGGRSTGELFF. CDR3 DNA: TGTGCCAGCAGTTTGGGGGGACGCAGTACCGGGGAGCTGTTTTTT.

V is TRBV2 and J is TRBJ1-4; D is possibly TRBD1 (5 bases). Germline assignment: CDR1 SNHLY and CDR2 FYNNEI. The CDR3 has 15 residues. The germline V and J ends were trimmed by 6 bases and 4 bases, with 15 bases remaining between them. The chain's CDR3 is CASRGPGTYNEKLFF. DNA of the CDR3: TGTGCCAGCAGGGGGCCCGGGACTTATAATGAAAAACTGTTTTTT.

The V gene is TRBV2, the J gene TRBJ1-1; D uncertain. The germline gives CDR1 SNHLY, CDR2 FYNNEI. This CDR3 has 14 residues. Trimming cost V 2 bases and J 7 bases, with 14 bases left between them. The DNA of the CDR3 is TGTGCCAGCAGTGAAAGTTTAGGAGGGTTTGAAGCTTTCTTT. It yields the protein CASSESLGGFEAFF.

J is TRBJ2-1 and V is TRBV28; 7 bases line up with TRBD2. The V gene end was trimmed by 2 bases and the J gene end by 0 bases; junction bases not matched to a gene: 10. The CDR3 is made up of 18 amino acids. Looked up from germline, CDR1 is MDHEN and CDR2 is SYDVKM. The CDR3 spells CASSLAGLAESSYNEQFF. The CDR3 DNA follows: TGTGCCAGCAGTTTAGCGGGGCTAGCGGAGAGCTCCTACAATGAGCAGTTCTTC.

The chain links TRBV6-5 to TRBJ1-5; 9 bases fit TRBD1. Unmatched junction bases numbered 6, after V lost 6 bases and J lost 3 bases. CDR3 length: 15 amino acids. The V gene's germline CDR1 is MNHEY and CDR2 SVGAGI. This chain's CDR3 is CASREGQGINQPQHF. Written as DNA, the CDR3 is TGTGCCAGCAGGGAGGGACAGGGAATCAATCAGCCCCAGCATTTT.

In this sample, this clone turned up a few times. This sequence joins TRBV5-1 and TRBJ2-7; D is unclear. V lost 2 bases to trimming and J lost 5 bases, with 11 bases between them. Germline V gives CDR1 SGHRS, CDR2 YFSETQ. The CDR3 length is 13 residues. As DNA, the CDR3 is TGCGCCAGCAGCTTCCCGGGTACCCACGAGCAGTACTTC. Encoded protein: CASSFPGTHEQYF.

This chain connects TRBV21-1 to TRBJ2-7; the tabulated D call, TRBD1, remains unverified against the DNA. TRBV21-1 constitutes a pseudogene. The CDR3 runs to 17 residues. In DNA form, the CDR3 reads TGTGCCAGCAGCAAGGGAACCTCAGGGGGAGACGCCTACGAGCAGTACTTC. The encoded protein is CASSKGTSGGDAYEQYF.

V usage is TRBV19 and J usage is TRBJ2-1; perhaps TRBD2 as D (5 bases). The CDR3 length is 13 residues. Germline values: CDR1 LNHDA, CDR2 SQIVND (reference sequence). Trimming cost V 7 bases and J 7 bases, with 14 bases left between them. CDR3 in DNA: TGTGCCAGTACGGGTGCCGGCGGGAATGAGCAGTTCTTC. It yields the protein CASTGAGGNEQFF. Filled out from reference TRBV19 and TRBJ2-1, the complete variable domain reads DGGITQSPKYLFRKEGQNVTLSCEQNLNHDAMYWYRQDPGQGLRLIYYSQIVNDFQKGDIAEGYSVSREKKESFPLTVTSAQKNPTAFYLCASTGAGGNEQFFGPGTRLTVL.

The genes are TRBV10-3 and TRBJ1-1; 10 nucleotides align to TRBD1. This CDR3 has 15 residues. In germline, CDR1 is ENHRY, CDR2 SYGVKD. V shed 10 bases and J 10 bases; nucleotides not matched to a gene: 18. The CDR3 here is CASSPEGTGARGAFF. As DNA, the CDR3 is TGTGCCAGCAGCCCAGAGGGGACAGGGGCGCGGGGAGCTTTCTTT.

The chain carries TRBV7-6 and TRBJ1-3; 7 nucleotides align to TRBD1. The junction had 3 bases not matched to a gene; V was cut back by 1 base and J by 0 bases. Germline lookup yields CDR1 SGHVS and CDR2 FNYEAQ. The CDR3 has 16 amino acids. CDR3 residues: CASSLVQGRSGNTIYF. Here the CDR3 DNA reads TGTGCCAGCAGCTTAGTACAGGGGCGCTCTGGAAACACCATATATTTT. Variable domain in full (rest from reference TRBV7-6 and TRBJ1-3): GAGVSQSPRYKVTKRGQDVALRCDPISGHVSLYWYRQALGQGPEFLTYFNYEAQQDKSGLPNDRFSAERPEGSISTLTIQRTEQRDSAMYRCASSLVQGRSGNTIYFGEGSWLTVV.

Details on this clone: Relative to the germline gene, one junction end is altered; a read error may explain this. The chain has TRBV6-1 and TRBJ1-2; D is possibly TRBD1 (6 bases). The CDR3 has 12 amino acids. Germline CDR1 is MNHNS and CDR2 is SASEGT. This CDR3 reads CASSEVDSGGGF. The CDR3 coding sequence is TGTGCCAGCAGTGAAGTGGACAGTGGTGGCGGGTTC.

This clone was seen only once. The chain uses TRBV7-3 and TRBJ2-3, with TRBD2 as a possible D gene (6 bases). This CDR3 spans 16 amino acids. The V end lost 6 bases, the J end lost 1 base, and 17 bases lay between the germline ends. Germline CDR1 SGHTA, CDR2 FQGTGA. The CDR3 here is CASSVAAGSGTDTQYF. In DNA, the CDR3 is TGTGCCAGCAGTGTAGCGGCAGGCAGCGGCACAGATACGCAGTATTTT.

This clone showed up just once. The V gene is TRBV30, the J gene TRBJ1-4, with TRBD1 as a possible D gene (6 bases). This CDR3 has 18 amino acids. Deletions cut 5 bases from V and 5 bases from J, with 27 bases between. CDR1 is GTSNPN and CDR2 is SVGIG in the germline V gene (reference sequence). CDR3 sequence (DNA): TGTGCCTGGCCGTACAGGGAAAGGGTCCCCCGTGGAAATGAAAAACTGTTTTTT. Encoded protein: CAWPYRERVPRGNEKLFF.

CDR3 in DNA: TGTGCCAGTAGTATGCAGGGGGTGGGTAGGACTGAAGCTTTCTTT. This encodes CASSMQGVGRTEAFF. The chain combines TRBV19 with TRBJ1-1, with TRBD1 matching 7 bases. The CDR3 covers 15 residues. Per the germline V gene, CDR1 is LNHDA and CDR2 is SQIVND (reference sequence). The ends lost 3 bases at V and 5 bases at J; junction bases unmatched: 9.

The chain has TRBV19 and TRBJ2-3; the D gene is possibly TRBD1 (8 bases). Germline V gives CDR1 LNHDA, CDR2 SQIVND (reference sequence). V shed 4 bases and J shed 5 bases, with 22 bases lying between them. CDR3 length: 17 residues. This CDR3 is CASSTGDTGGVRDTQYF. The DNA for the CDR3 is TGTGCCAGTAGTACGGGGGACACAGGGGGGGTAAGAGATACGCAGTATTTT.

The CDR3 DNA reads as TGTGCCAGTAGTATACCCGGGACAGTTAACACTGAAGCTTTCTTT. As protein: CASSIPGTVNTEAFF. The V and J genes are TRBV19 and TRBJ1-1; 7 nucleotides agree with TRBD1. Germline CDR1 is LNHDA and CDR2 is SQIVND (reference sequence). The CDR3 spans 15 residues. The V and J ends lost 2 bases and 2 bases, in that order; junction bases with no gene match: 5.

This chain connects TRBV7-9 to TRBJ2-2; 7 nucleotides match TRBD2. J was trimmed by 6 bases and V by 4 bases; bases with no gene match: 5. The germline gives CDR1 SEHNR, CDR2 FQNEAQ (reference sequence). The CDR3 consists of 14 residues. The CDR3 DNA reads as TGTGCCAGCAGCTCTCAGGGAGGGGCCGGGGAGCTGTTTTTT. Amino acid sequence: CASSSQGGAGELFF.

The J gene is TRBJ2-7, the V gene TRBV6-5, with 8 bases lining up with TRBD1. This CDR3 has 12 residues. Losses at the gene ends were 8 bases for V and 6 bases for J; bases not matched to a gene: 6. Germline V gene sequence: CDR1 MNHEY, CDR2 SVGAGI. CDR3 residues: CASGTGGREQYF. The CDR3 bases are TGTGCCAGCGGGACAGGAGGGCGCGAGCAGTACTTC.

The chain carries TRBV9 and TRBJ1-5, with a tentative D call TRBD1 (6 bases). The germline V gene has CDR1 SGDLS and CDR2 YYNGEE. V was cut by 4 bases and J by 6 bases, with 17 bases left in between. This CDR3 spans 15 amino acids. The CDR3 spells CASSPQGGVGQPQHF. CDR3 bases: TGTGCCAGCAGCCCGCAAGGGGGTGTGGGTCAGCCCCAGCATTTT.

The CDR3 DNA sequence: TGTGCCAGCAGCGCGGACTTGAGCACCGGGGAGCTGTTTTTT. Its translation: CASSADLSTGELFF. The chain recombines TRBV7-3 with TRBJ2-2, with a possible D match to TRBD2 (5 bases). CDR3 size: 14 residues. V was cut by 5 bases and J by 4 bases, with 11 bases left in between. CDR1 is SGHTA, CDR2 FQGTGA, per germline.

The V call is TRBV19, the J call TRBJ2-7; tentative D call: TRBD1 (6 bases). The CDR3 totals 14 residues. Trimming cost V 5 bases and J 0 bases, with 11 bases left between them. Germline lookup yields CDR1 LNHDA and CDR2 SQIVND (reference sequence). The CDR3 nucleotides read TGTGCCAGTAGTCGACAGGTCTCCTCCTACGAGCAGTACTTC. The encoded protein is CASSRQVSSYEQYF.

This rearrangement joins TRBV11-1 to TRBJ2-1; 12 nucleotides align to TRBD1. The V gene's germline CDR1 is SGHAT and CDR2 FQDESV (reference sequence). V gave up 5 bases and J gave up 5 bases; unmatched junction bases: 10. The CDR3 has 17 residues. In DNA, the CDR3 is TGTGCCAGCAGCCCTGCTGAGGGACAGGGGGCCCACAATGAGCAGTTCTTC. Amino acid sequence: CASSPAEGQGAHNEQFF.

This clone has just a few counts. The chain carries TRBV19 and TRBJ1-4; TRBD1 might be the D (6 bases). The length of the CDR3 is 16 residues. V lost 4 bases and J lost 3, with 15 bases in between. Germline V gene lookup returns CDR1 LNHDA and CDR2 SQIVND (reference sequence). In nucleotides, the CDR3 is TGTGCCAGTAGTAGGGGTAACACAGGGTCTAATGAAAAACTGTTTTTT. This sequence encodes CASSRGNTGSNEKLFF.

On this clone itself: One junction end disagrees with the germline gene, perhaps due to a read error. This chain uses TRBV7-3 with TRBJ2-1; 12 bases are a match to TRBD2. CDR3 length: 16 residues. CDR1 and CDR2 (germline): SGHTA, FQGTGA. CDR3 DNA sequence: TGTGCCAGCAGCCCAACGGGGACTAGCGGGTACAATGAGCAGCTCTTC. Its translation: CASSPTGTSGYNEQLF.

The genes are TRBV7-2 and TRBJ1-5, with unresolved D. Trimming cost V 4 bases and J 2 bases, with 9 bases left between them. The CDR3 extends over 14 amino acids. From germline, CDR1 is SGHTA and CDR2 FQGNSA. The CDR3 DNA follows: TGTGCCAGCAGCTCGCGTAGCGGCAATCAGCCCCAGCATTTT. Protein sequence: CASSSRSGNQPQHF.

This chain connects TRBV14 to TRBJ1-1, with no clear D. Germline values: CDR1 SGHDN, CDR2 FVKESK. CDR3 size: 15 residues. The V end was cut by 0 bases, the J end by 10 bases, with 18 bases between. As DNA, the CDR3 is TGTGCCAGCAGCCAAGAAAACCTACCAAGGAGCGGAGCTTTCTTT. Amino acids: CASSQENLPRSGAFF.

The table lists this clone with a count of one. The chain employs TRBV27 and TRBJ2-7; weak D call: TRBD1 (6 bases). Germline V gene sequence: CDR1 MNHEY, CDR2 SMNVEV (reference sequence). This CDR3 is built from 14 residues. Trimming shortened V by 4 bases and J by 1 base, and 11 bases separated the two germline ends. Here the CDR3 DNA reads TGTGCCAGCAGTTGGGGGCAGGCTTCCTACGAGCAGTACTTC. Amino acid sequence: CASSWGQASYEQYF.

The chain joins TRBV19 to TRBJ1-4; 8 positions match TRBD1. V shed 7 bases, J shed 4 bases, and the junction held 2 bases outside the gene matches. Germline V gene data show CDR1 as LNHDA and CDR2 as SQIVND (reference sequence). The CDR3 extends over 13 amino acids. The CDR3 DNA reads as TGTGCCAGTAAAGACAGGGGTAATGAAAAACTGTTTTTT. Amino acids: CASKDRGNEKLFF.

The chain couples TRBV6-4 to TRBJ2-3, with 12 bases aligning to TRBD2. The germline CDR1 and CDR2 sequences are MRHNA and SNTAGT. Germline trimming cut 4 bases from V and 3 bases from J; bases unmatched to any gene: 2. The CDR3 runs 15 residues. The CDR3 spells CASSALAGGTDTQYF. The CDR3 coding sequence is TGTGCCAGCAGTGCCCTAGCGGGGGGGACAGATACGCAGTATTTT.

The V gene is TRBV4-1, the J gene TRBJ1-2; D possibly corresponds to TRBD1 (6 bases). Germline CDR1 reads MGHRA; CDR2 reads YSYEKL. The length of the CDR3 is 17 residues. V dropped 3 bases and J dropped 3 bases, with 20 bases sitting between them. CDR3 bases: TGCGCCAGCAGCCACCGGGACAATTGGGTCCATGACTATGGCTACACCTTC. Protein product: CASSHRDNWVHDYGYTF.